The sequence of this T cell receptor (beta chain) was determined in a study of regulatory T cells. Findings and caveats of the study: Hydrophobic residues at CDR3 positions 6 and 7 were enriched in conventional CD4+ T cells of CD3G-deficient patients. Skewed V and J usage and few unique V-J pairs marked patient repertoires, most in Tregs.

V was pared by 4 bases and J by 7 bases, with 5 bases of the junction left unmatched. CDR3 length: 14 residues. Germline V gene data show CDR1 as SGHRS and CDR2 as YFSETQ. For this clone: Its target is unknown.

Patients aged 2 to 39 years had fewer naive T cells. Regulatory (CD25-high CD127-low) and conventional (CD25-low CD127-high) CD4+ T cells were sorted separately. Amplification used 52 TRBV primers and 13 TRBJ primers. Using immunoSEQ multiplex PCR, the repertoire was profiled, and TCRdb retains in-frame clones only, with some absent. The sample carries 30,000 to 40,000 clones, roughly 90% recorded once. Sequenced input: conventional CD4+ T cells sorted from blood. V is TRBV5-1 and J is TRBJ1-6, with 7 bases aligning to TRBD1. The TCR comes from a person in their late teens or twenties with CD3G deficiency. The CDR3 sequence: CASSREGGNSPLHF. As DNA, the CDR3 is TGCGCCAGCAGCAGGGAAGGGGGCAATTCACCCCTCCACTTT.